These T cell receptor beta chains were read from a single sample in a study of cytomegalovirus exposure and HLA in healthy donors. The repertoire was sequenced with immunoSEQ multiplex PCR; TCRdb's copy has only in-frame clones and lacks some. The sample lists more than 100,000 clones, 64% occurring once. Sequences were obtained from PBMCs. The origin of the receptors is a woman aged 40-49 years in good health and CMV-seronegative. The CDR3 runs from the conserved cysteine through the conserved F or W. D genes are given only for firm matches. Rows give clone size only sometimes, using once, few, many, or a class for an expanded clone.

j_call v_call clone_size d_call cdr3_aa cdr3_nt
TRBJ1-1 TRBV7-3 NA NA CASSLGTSNTEAFF TGTGCCAGCAGCTTAGGGACATCGAACACTGAAGCTTTCTTT
TRBJ2-2 TRBV6-1 NA TRBD2 CASRRGGVTGELFF TGTGCCAGCAGAAGGGGAGGGGTCACCGGGGAGCTGTTTTTT
TRBJ1-2 TRBV6-6 NA TRBD1 CAIGQDYGYTF TGTGCCATAGGACAGGACTATGGCTACACCTTC
TRBJ2-2 TRBV19 NA TRBD2 CASRAGGTRAPGELFF TGTGCCAGTAGGGCGGGCGGGACTAGAGCCCCCGGGGAGCTGTTTTTT
TRBJ2-2 TRBV5-1 NA TRBD2 CASTGLAGSTGELFF TGCGCCAGCACCGGACTAGCGGGGAGCACCGGGGAGCTGTTTTTT
TRBJ1-2 TRBV28 NA TRBD1 CASRGTGDYGYTF TGTGCCAGCAGGGGGACAGGGGACTATGGCTACACCTTC
TRBJ2-7 TRBV9 NA NA CASSAREMHEQYF TGTGCCAGCAGCGCCAGGGAAATGCACGAGCAGTACTTC
TRBJ1-1 TRBV2 few NA CASRDGVGSTEAFF TGTGCCAGCAGGGATGGGGTCGGGAGCACTGAAGCTTTCTTT
TRBJ2-7 TRBV7-8 NA NA CASSFLGQYNRGYEQYF TGTGCCAGCAGCTTTCTCGGACAGTATAATAGGGGCTACGAGCAGTACTTC
TRBJ1-6 TRBV19 NA NA CASSLDRGGNSPLHF TGTGCCAGTAGCCTTGACCGGGGGGGGAACTCACCCCTCCACTTT
TRBJ1-2 TRBV6-5 NA TRBD1 CASRNRGGYTF TGTGCCAGCAGGAACAGGGGTGGCTACACCTTC
TRBJ2-7 TRBV6-1 few NA CASSEENSRLYEQYF TGTGCCAGCAGTGAAGAAAACAGTCGCCTCTACGAGCAGTACTTC
TRBJ2-1 TRBV2 once NA CASRRSGRVASSYNEQFF TGTGCCAGCAGACGAAGCGGTAGGGTAGCGAGCTCCTACAATGAGCAGTTCTTC
TRBJ2-1 TRBV2 NA NA CASSSREQFF TGTGCCAGCAGTTCCCGGGAGCAGTTCTTC
TRBJ1-5 TRBV28 NA NA CASSLSPGKGQPQHF TGTGCCAGCAGTTTATCTCCCGGGAAGGGACAGCCCCAGCATTTT
TRBJ1-1 TRBV27 once NA CASRIRGYTEAFF TGTGCCAGCAGAATTCGGGGATACACTGAAGCTTTCTTT
TRBJ1-1 TRBV5-1 NA NA CASSLVAGQNTEAFF TGCGCCAGCAGCTTGGTAGCGGGGCAGAACACTGAAGCTTTCTTT
TRBJ2-2 TRBV4-1 NA TRBD1 CASSQDPQGAPRELFF TGCGCCAGCAGCCAAGACCCACAGGGGGCACCCCGGGAGCTGTTTTTT
TRBJ1-4 TRBV18 NA NA CASSPAENREKLFF TGTGCCAGCTCACCCGCGGAGAACCGTGAAAAACTGTTTTTT
TRBJ2-5 TRBV9 few NA CASSVAGYQETQYF TGTGCCAGCAGCGTAGCGGGTTACCAAGAGACCCAGTACTTC
TRBJ2-2 TRBV7-9 NA NA CASSSLGRGTGELFF TGTGCCAGCAGCTCGCTAGGCCGGGGGACCGGGGAGCTGTTTTTT
TRBJ1-1 TRBV5-1 NA NA CASSGSGNTEAFF TGCGCCAGCAGCGGCAGTGGGAACACTGAAGCTTTCTTT
TRBJ1-1 TRBV7-3 few NA CASSSRPGALGDEAFF TGTGCCAGCAGCTCCCGGCCGGGCGCGCTCGGGGATGAAGCTTTCTTT
TRBJ2-7 TRBV27 NA NA CASSLYGTTEQYF TGTGCCAGCAGTTTATACGGGACAACCGAGCAGTACTTC
TRBJ2-3 TRBV10-1 NA NA CASREGRGPQYF TGCGCCAGCAGAGAGGGAAGGGGTCCGCAGTATTTT